This T cell receptor beta chain comes out of a study of T-cell reconstitution after alpha-beta-depleted transplantation in children. Overall study results and limits: T-cell numbers and diversity one year post-transplant derived largely from freshly generated T cells.

The authors prepared the TCRbeta library with unique molecular identifiers. TCRdb reprocessed the PCR reads with MiXCR, giving one entry per CDR3 protein. The table lists 400,000 to 450,000 distinct CDR3 sequences, over 40% of them singletons, with 27% in the top ten. The CDR3 is made up of 17 amino acids. The V gene's germline CDR1 is SGHRS and CDR2 YFSETQ. V trimming: 4 bases; J trimming: 1 base; junction bases outside the gene matches: 7. This clonotype was recorded many times. Its antigen is currently unknown. The material was PBMCs, obtained before TCRalphabeta/CD19-depleted stem cell transplant. The clonotype comes from a girl aged 2 to 9 with aplastic anemia, due to receive a stem cell transplant. The rearrangement links TRBV5-1 to TRBJ2-7; 14 bases align to TRBD2. CDR3: CASSLRGTSGGSYEQYF. CDR3 nucleotide sequence: TGCGCCAGCAGCCTACGGGGGACTAGCGGGGGATCCTACGAGCAGTACTTC. Full variable domain (outside the CDR3, taken from reference TRBV5-1 and TRBJ2-7): KAGVTQTPRYLIKTRGQQVTLSCSPISGHRSVSWYQQTPGQGLQFLFEYFSETQRNKGNFPGRFSGRQFSNSRSEMNVSTLELGDSALYLCASSLRGTSGGSYEQYFGPGTRLTVT.